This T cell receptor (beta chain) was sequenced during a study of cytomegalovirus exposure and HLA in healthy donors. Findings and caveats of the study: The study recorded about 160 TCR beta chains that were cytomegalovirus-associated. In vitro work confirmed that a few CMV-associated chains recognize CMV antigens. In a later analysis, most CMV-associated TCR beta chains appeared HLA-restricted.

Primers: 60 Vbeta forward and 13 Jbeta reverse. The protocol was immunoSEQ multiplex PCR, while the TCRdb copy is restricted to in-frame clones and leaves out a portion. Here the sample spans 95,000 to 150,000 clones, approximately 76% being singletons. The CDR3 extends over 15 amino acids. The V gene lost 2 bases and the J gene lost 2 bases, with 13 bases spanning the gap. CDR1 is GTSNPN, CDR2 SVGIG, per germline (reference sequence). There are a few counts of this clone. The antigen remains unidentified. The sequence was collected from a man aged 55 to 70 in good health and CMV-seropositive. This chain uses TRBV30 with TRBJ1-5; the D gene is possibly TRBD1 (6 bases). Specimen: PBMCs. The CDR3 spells CAWSTQGLGNQPQHF. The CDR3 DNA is TGTGCCTGGAGTACTCAGGGGTTAGGCAATCAGCCCCAGCATTTT.